The 14 T cell receptor beta chains given below trace back to one sample, sequenced in a study of shared clonotypes between healthy human individuals. Clones were sequenced by immunoSEQ multiplex PCR, and TCRdb holds only the in-frame ones, with some missing. Of roughly 2.2 million clones detected, approximately 95% appear once; the ten largest clones hold 0.3% to 0.4%. Sequenced: naive CD4+ T cells from PBMCs. Subset of the sample: CD45RA+ positively selected. Receptors were obtained from a man aged 18 to 29 in good health. Some clones in this sample may be carry-over from other donors' samples.

The genes are TRBV4-3 and TRBJ2-3, with 8 bases matching TRBD1. CDR1 and CDR2 from the germline V gene are LGHNA and YSLEER. The CDR3 is made up of 19 amino acids. Unmatched junction bases numbered 15, after V lost 4 bases and J lost 0 bases. CDR3: CASSLTHDRQGTSTDTQYF. CDR3 sequence (DNA): TGCGCCAGCAGCCTTACTCATGACAGACAGGGGACTAGCACAGATACGCAGTATTTT.

This clone has only one observation. This chain uses TRBV9 with TRBJ2-3; 10 bases fit TRBD2. This CDR3 has 16 residues. Germline CDR1 is SGDLS and CDR2 is YYNGEE. V gave up 0 bases and J gave up 8 bases; unmatched junction bases: 9. CDR3 residues: CASSVDPLAGVVTQYF. The CDR3 DNA reads as TGTGCCAGCAGCGTAGACCCTCTAGCGGGAGTTGTTACGCAGTATTTT. Full variable domain (remainder filled in from reference TRBV9 and TRBJ2-3): DSGVTQTPKHLITATGQRVTLRCSPRSGDLSVYWYQQSLDQGLQFLIQYYNGEERAKGNILERFSAQQFPDLHSELNLSSLELGDSALYFCASSVDPLAGVVTQYFGPGTRLTVL.

The chain has TRBV10-3 and TRBJ1-1; D may be TRBD1 (6 bases). V lost 1 base and J lost 1, with 10 bases in between. The CDR3 sequence is 15 residues long. Per germline, CDR1 ENHRY and CDR2 SYGVKD. The CDR3 nucleotides are TGTGCCATCAGTGAGTTCCAGGGGCGGAACACTGAAGCTTTCTTT. This sequence encodes CAISEFQGRNTEAFF.

V gene TRBV5-6 combines with J gene TRBJ1-2, with 7 bases that match TRBD1. The CDR3 consists of 15 residues. J was trimmed by 1 base and V by 4 bases; bases with no gene match: 7. CDR1 is SGHDT, CDR2 YYEEEE, per germline. CDR3 loop: CASSPTGAVNYGYTF. CDR3 nucleotide sequence: TGTGCCAGCAGCCCTACAGGGGCGGTTAACTATGGCTACACCTTC.

The chain employs TRBV10-3 and TRBJ2-7, with TRBD2 as a possible D gene (7 bases). The germline gives CDR1 ENHRY, CDR2 SYGVKD. The V and J ends lost 11 bases and 4 bases respectively, with 21 bases between them. The CDR3 runs 14 residues. For the CDR3, the DNA is TGTGCCGCGAAGGGGGTGGCTAGCGGATACGAGCAGTACTTC. Translation: CAAKGVASGYEQYF.

The V and J genes are TRBV6-5 and TRBJ1-2; D call uncertain. This CDR3 region has 14 residues. The germline gives CDR1 MNHEY, CDR2 SVGAGI. The V end lost 5 bases, the J end lost 9 bases, and 19 bases lay between the germline ends. CDR3 protein: CASSLRAPVSSYTF. The CDR3 nucleotides read TGTGCCAGCAGTCTACGGGCCCCAGTCTCTAGCTACACCTTC.

V is TRBV4-3 and J is TRBJ1-3; tentative D call: TRBD1 (5 bases). CDR3 size: 18 residues. Germline V gene sequence: CDR1 LGHNA, CDR2 YSLEER. V lost 3 bases and J 3 bases, leaving 21 bases between the germline ends. CDR3 residues: CASSQLEGHGGNGNTIYF. The CDR3 DNA follows: TGCGCCAGCAGCCAGTTGGAAGGACACGGCGGTAATGGAAACACCATATATTTT.

V is TRBV6-4 and J is TRBJ2-1; 12 bases are a match to TRBD2. The V and J ends lost 8 bases and 6 bases, in that order; junction bases with no gene match: 5. The germline V gene encodes CDR1 MRHNA and CDR2 SNTAGT. CDR3 length equals 14 residues. CDR3 bases: TGTGCCAGCCGAGGACTAGCGGGATTCAATGAGCAGTTCTTC. It encodes CASRGLAGFNEQFF.

Comment on this clone: Other nucleotide sequences in the sample specify the same CDR3. The V call is TRBV20-1, the J call TRBJ1-1; possibly TRBD1 for D (6 bases). The CDR3 loop spans 10 amino acids. The germline gives CDR1 DFQATT, CDR2 SNEGSKA (reference sequence). V lost 3 bases to trimming and J lost 8 bases, with 7 bases between them. This CDR3 reads CSASDREAFF. CDR3 DNA: TGCAGTGCTAGTGACAGGGAAGCTTTCTTT.

This chain links TRBV19 with TRBJ2-2, with 11 positions matching TRBD2. The CDR3 runs to 19 residues. Germline loops: CDR1 LNHDA, CDR2 SQIVND (reference sequence). The V gene end was trimmed by 3 bases and the J gene end by 0 bases; junction bases not matched to a gene: 9. CDR3 loop: CASSMDSGRAFANTGELFF. CDR3 bases: TGTGCCAGTAGTATGGATAGCGGGAGGGCGTTCGCGAACACCGGGGAGCTGTTTTTT. Together with reference TRBV19 and TRBJ2-2, the CDR3 gives the full variable domain: DGGITQSPKYLFRKEGQNVTLSCEQNLNHDAMYWYRQDPGQGLRLIYYSQIVNDFQKGDIAEGYSVSREKKESFPLTVTSAQKNPTAFYLCASSMDSGRAFANTGELFFGEGSRLTVL.

V usage is TRBV6-1 and J usage is TRBJ2-7; TRBD2 is a possible D gene (6 bases). V gave up 7 bases and J gave up 2 bases, with 18 bases separating them. The CDR3 is 15 residues long. Germline values: CDR1 MNHNS, CDR2 SASEGT. CDR3: CASIWEVRLPYEQYF. CDR3 nucleotides: TGTGCCAGCATATGGGAGGTGCGGCTACCCTACGAGCAGTACTTC.

The chain uses TRBV6-5 and TRBJ2-1, with 11 bases matching TRBD2. Germline-derived CDR1 and CDR2 are MNHEY and SVGAGI. The CDR3 contains 15 residues. The junction had 6 bases not matched to a gene; V was cut back by 5 bases and J by 6 bases. CDR3 in amino acids: CASSKTSGSVNEQFF. For the CDR3, the DNA is TGTGCCAGCAGTAAAACTAGCGGGAGTGTCAATGAGCAGTTCTTC.

The chain joins TRBV18 to TRBJ1-5; no definite D call. With 3 bases removed from V and 7 bases from J, the gap between germline ends came to 13 bases. CDR1 is KGHSH and CDR2 is LQKENI in the germline V gene. The CDR3 is made up of 14 amino acids. CDR3 sequence (DNA): TGTGCCAGCTCACCTCAAGGGTATGGGCAGCCCCAGCATTTT. This translates into CASSPQGYGQPQHF.

The V and J genes are TRBV5-1 and TRBJ2-5; perhaps D is TRBD1 or TRBD2 (5 bases each). The CDR3 is 16 amino acids. Between the trimmed V and J ends, which lost 1 base and 4 bases, there was a span of 17 bases. The germline gives CDR1 SGHRS, CDR2 YFSETQ. The CDR3 reads CASSLRGPREGETQYF. CDR3 coding DNA: TGCGCCAGCAGCTTGAGGGGCCCCCGTGAGGGAGAGACCCAGTACTTC.